Below are 3 T cell receptor beta chains sequenced from a single sample in a study of cytomegalovirus exposure and HLA in healthy donors. PCR employed 60 Vbeta and 13 Jbeta primers. Method: immunoSEQ multiplex PCR; TCRdb's copy keeps in-frame clones and lacks some. This sample's clone table lists some 110,000 clones. Sequences were obtained from PBMCs. The origin of the receptors is a man younger than 40 in good health and CMV-seronegative.

The J gene is TRBJ1-1, the V gene TRBV7-9, with a tentative D call TRBD1 (6 bases). The CDR3 extends over 14 amino acids. Germline lookup yields CDR1 SEHNR and CDR2 FQNEAQ (reference sequence). The V end lost 5 bases, the J end lost 2 bases, and 12 bases lay between the germline ends. CDR3 sequence: CASSLGGANTEAFF. CDR3 nucleotides: TGTGCCAGCAGCCTCGGGGGGGCTAACACTGAAGCTTTCTTT.

The chain carries TRBV11-2 and TRBJ1-1; perhaps TRBD1 as D (5 bases). V was clipped by 4 bases and J by 5 bases, with 14 bases between them. Germline V gene lookup returns CDR1 SGHAT and CDR2 FQNNGV. The CDR3 covers 14 residues. The CDR3 is CASSWTLEGTEAFF. The CDR3 DNA reads as TGTGCCAGCAGCTGGACACTGGAAGGAACTGAAGCTTTCTTT.

CDR3 sequence: CASGITRDSPLHF. For the CDR3, the DNA is TGTGCCAGCGGAATAACCAGGGATTCACCCCTCCACTTT. The chain joins TRBV6-1 to TRBJ1-6; TRBD1 is a possible D gene (5 bases). Trimming cost V 8 bases and J 8 bases, with 13 bases left between them. Germline CDR1 and CDR2: MNHNS and SASEGT. This CDR3 has 13 amino acids.